This paragraph covers one T cell receptor (beta chain) sequence. This entry comes from a study of T cell responses to AZD1222 COVID-19 vaccine. Here immunoSEQ multiplex PCR was the method, and the copy in TCRdb shows in-frame clones only, minus some. The sample lists 150,000 or so clones; around 90% were seen once. The germline V gene has CDR1 SGHTA and CDR2 FQGNSA. This CDR3 is built from 14 residues. The V segment lost 5 bases and the J segment 4 bases; nucleotides outside the gene matches: 7. This material consisted of peripheral blood, taken 28 days after the second AZD1222 dose. The rearrangement joins TRBV7-2 to TRBJ1-1, with 7 positions matching TRBD1. This TCR was recovered from an adult who received the AZD1222 COVID-19 vaccine. CDR3 protein: CASSVRQGGTEAFF. In DNA form, the CDR3 reads TGTGCCAGCAGCGTCCGACAGGGAGGCACTGAAGCTTTCTTT. The whole variable domain, remainder taken from reference TRBV7-2 and TRBJ1-1, is GAGVSQSPSNKVTEKGKDVELRCDPISGHTALYWYRQSLGQGLEFLIYFQGNSAPDKSGLPSDRFSAERTGGSVSTLTIQRTQQEDSAVYLCASSVRQGGTEAFFGQGTRLTVV.